This T cell receptor (beta chain) was observed in a study of blood T cell repertoires in COVID-19. Background on the study: T cells, B-cell-depleted T cells, or PBMCs supplied cDNA or gDNA.

Generated by immunoSEQ multiplex PCR, the TCRdb table keeps only in-frame clones and is missing some. The table records around 300,000 clones, approximately 80% of them present only once. Specimen: peripheral blood. The TCR comes from a woman in her forties or fifties with active or convalescent COVID-19.

The CDR3 bases are TGTGCCAGCTCGCCGGGGGGACAGGGTGGCGGTCAGCCCCAGCATTTT. Amino acid sequence: CASSPGGQGGGQPQHF. This chain joins TRBV18 and TRBJ1-5; 9 bases align to TRBD1. The CDR3 consists of 16 residues. The germline gives CDR1 KGHSH, CDR2 LQKENI. The V gene end was trimmed by 6 bases and the J gene end by 6 bases; junction bases not matched to a gene: 12. Full variable domain (outside the CDR3, taken from reference TRBV18 and TRBJ1-5): NAGVMQNPRHLVRRRGQEARLRCSPMKGHSHVYWYRQLPEEGLKFMVYLQKENIIDESGMPKERFSAEFPKEGPSILRIQQVVRGDSAAYFCASSPGGQGGGQPQHFGDGTRLSIL.